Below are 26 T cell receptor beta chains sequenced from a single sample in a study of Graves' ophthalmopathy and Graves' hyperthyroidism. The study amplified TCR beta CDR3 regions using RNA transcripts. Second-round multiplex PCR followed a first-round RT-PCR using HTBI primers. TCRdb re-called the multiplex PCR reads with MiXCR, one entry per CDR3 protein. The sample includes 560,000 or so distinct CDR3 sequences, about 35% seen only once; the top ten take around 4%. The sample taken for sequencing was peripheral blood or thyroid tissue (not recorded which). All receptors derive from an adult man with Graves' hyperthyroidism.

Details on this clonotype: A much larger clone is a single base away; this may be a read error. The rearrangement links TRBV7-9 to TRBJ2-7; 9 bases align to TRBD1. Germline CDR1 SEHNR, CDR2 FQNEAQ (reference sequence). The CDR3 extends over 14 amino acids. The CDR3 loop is CASSSGQGSYGQYF. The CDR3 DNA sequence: TGTGCCAGCAGCTCGGGACAGGGCTCCTACGGGCAGTACTTC.

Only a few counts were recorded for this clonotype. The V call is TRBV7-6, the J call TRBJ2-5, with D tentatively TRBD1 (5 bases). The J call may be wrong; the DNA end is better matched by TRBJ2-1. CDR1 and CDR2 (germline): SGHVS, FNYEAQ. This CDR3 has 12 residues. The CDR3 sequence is CASSIVGDEQFF. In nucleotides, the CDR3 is TGTGCCAGCAGTATTGTAGGGGATGAGCAGTTCTTC.

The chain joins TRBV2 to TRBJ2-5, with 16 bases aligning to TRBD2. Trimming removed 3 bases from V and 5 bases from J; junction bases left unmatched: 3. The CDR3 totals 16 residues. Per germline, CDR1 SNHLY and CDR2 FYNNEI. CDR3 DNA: TGTGCCAGCAGTGAGGGACTAGCGGGAGGGCATGAGACCCAGTACTTC. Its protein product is CASSEGLAGGHETQYF.

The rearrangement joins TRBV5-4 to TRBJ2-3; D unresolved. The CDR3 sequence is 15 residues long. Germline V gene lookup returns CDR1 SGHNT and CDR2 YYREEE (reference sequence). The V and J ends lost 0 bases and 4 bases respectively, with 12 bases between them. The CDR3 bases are TGTGCCAGCAGCTTGGAACTACATCCAGCAGATACGCAGTATTTT. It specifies CASSLELHPADTQYF.

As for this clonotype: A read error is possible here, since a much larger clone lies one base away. The CDR3 protein is CASSQNPYRQGSGEQYF. Here the CDR3 DNA reads TGTGCCAGCAGCCAGAACCCCTATCGACAGGGCTCGGGCGAGCAGTACTTC. V usage is TRBV7-2 and J usage is TRBJ2-7, with 7 bases aligning to TRBD1. This CDR3 contains 17 residues. The V and J ends lost 5 bases and 6 bases, in that order; junction bases with no gene match: 19. The germline CDR1 and CDR2 sequences are SGHTA and FQGNSA. Full variable domain (outside the CDR3, taken from reference TRBV7-2 and TRBJ2-7): GAGVSQSPSNKVTEKGKDVELRCDPISGHTALYWYRQSLGQGLEFLIYFQGNSAPDKSGLPSDRFSAERTGGSVSTLTIQRTQQEDSAVYLCASSQNPYRQGSGEQYFGPGTRLTVT.

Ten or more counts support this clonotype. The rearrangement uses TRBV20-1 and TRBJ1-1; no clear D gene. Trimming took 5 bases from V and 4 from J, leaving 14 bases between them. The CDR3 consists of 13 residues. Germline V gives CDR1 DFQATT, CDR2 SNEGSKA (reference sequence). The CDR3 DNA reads TGCAGTGCTCCCGTGCCCGGGAGCACTGAAGCTTTCTTT. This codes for CSAPVPGSTEAFF.

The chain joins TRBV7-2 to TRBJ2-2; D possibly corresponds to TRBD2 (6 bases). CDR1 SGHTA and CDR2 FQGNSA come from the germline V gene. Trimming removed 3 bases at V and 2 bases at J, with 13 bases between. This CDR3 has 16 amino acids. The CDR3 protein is CASSFAGRPNTGELFF. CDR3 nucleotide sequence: TGTGCCAGCAGCTTTGCGGGACGACCTAACACCGGGGAGCTGTTTTTT.

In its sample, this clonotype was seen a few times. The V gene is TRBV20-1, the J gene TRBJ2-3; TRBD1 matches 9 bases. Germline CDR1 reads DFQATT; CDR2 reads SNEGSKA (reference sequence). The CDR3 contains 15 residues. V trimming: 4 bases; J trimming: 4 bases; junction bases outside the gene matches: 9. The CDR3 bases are TGCAGTGCTACAGGGCGGACAGGGGATTCAGATACGCAGTATTTT. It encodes CSATGRTGDSDTQYF.

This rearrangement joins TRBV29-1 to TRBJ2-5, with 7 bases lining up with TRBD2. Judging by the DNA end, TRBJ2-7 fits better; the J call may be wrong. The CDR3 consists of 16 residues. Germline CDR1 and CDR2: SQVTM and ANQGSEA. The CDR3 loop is CSVEVRAGLQIYEQYF. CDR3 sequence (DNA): TGCAGCGTTGAAGTCCGAGCGGGACTCCAAATCTACGAGCAGTACTTC.

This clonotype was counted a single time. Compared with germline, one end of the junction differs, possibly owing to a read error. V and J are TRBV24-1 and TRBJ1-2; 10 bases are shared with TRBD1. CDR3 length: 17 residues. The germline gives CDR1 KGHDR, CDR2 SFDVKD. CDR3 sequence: CASSDSGQGGRIAGYTF. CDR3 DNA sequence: TGTGCCTCCAGTGATTCTGGACAGGGGGGAAGGATAGCTGGCTACACCTTC.

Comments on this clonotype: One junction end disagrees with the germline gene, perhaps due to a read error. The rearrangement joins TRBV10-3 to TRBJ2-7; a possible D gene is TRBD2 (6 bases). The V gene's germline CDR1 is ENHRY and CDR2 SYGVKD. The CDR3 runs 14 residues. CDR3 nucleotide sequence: TGTGCCATCAGCGGGACTCGTGAGGGAGGCAGCCGCCACTTC. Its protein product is CAISGTREGGSRHF.

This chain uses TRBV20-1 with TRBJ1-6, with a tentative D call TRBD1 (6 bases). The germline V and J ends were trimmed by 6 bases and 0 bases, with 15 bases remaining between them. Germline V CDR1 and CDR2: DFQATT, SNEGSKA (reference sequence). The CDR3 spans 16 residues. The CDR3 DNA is TGCAGTGCCCCGGGGGCGGGAAGCTCCTATAATTCACCCCTCCACTTT. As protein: CSAPGAGSSYNSPLHF.

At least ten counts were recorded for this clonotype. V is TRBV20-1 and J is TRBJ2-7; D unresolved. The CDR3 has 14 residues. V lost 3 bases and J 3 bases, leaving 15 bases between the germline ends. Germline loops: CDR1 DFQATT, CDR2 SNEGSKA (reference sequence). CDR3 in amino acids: CSASRTAEHYEQYF. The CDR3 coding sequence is TGCAGTGCTAGCCGGACGGCAGAACACTACGAGCAGTACTTC.

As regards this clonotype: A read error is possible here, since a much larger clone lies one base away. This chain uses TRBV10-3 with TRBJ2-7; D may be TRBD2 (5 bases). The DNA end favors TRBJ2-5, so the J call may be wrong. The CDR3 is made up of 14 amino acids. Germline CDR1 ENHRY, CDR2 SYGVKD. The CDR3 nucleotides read TGTGCCATCAGTGGGTCGAGGGAGCAAGAGACCCAGTACTTC. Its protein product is CAISGSREQETQYF.

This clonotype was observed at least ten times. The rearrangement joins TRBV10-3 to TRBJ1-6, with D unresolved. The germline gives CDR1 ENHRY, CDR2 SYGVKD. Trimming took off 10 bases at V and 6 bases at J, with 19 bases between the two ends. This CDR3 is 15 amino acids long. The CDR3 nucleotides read TGTGCCAGCAACCTCGCGCGGGGTGCTAATTCACCCCTCCACTTT. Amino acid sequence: CASNLARGANSPLHF.

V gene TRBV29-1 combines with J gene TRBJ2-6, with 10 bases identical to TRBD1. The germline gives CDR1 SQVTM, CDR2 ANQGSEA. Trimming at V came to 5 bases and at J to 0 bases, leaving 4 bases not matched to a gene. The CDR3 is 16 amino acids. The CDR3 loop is CSVLGQGSSGANVLTF. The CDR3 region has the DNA TGCAGCGTTCTGGGACAGGGGAGCTCTGGGGCCAACGTCCTGACTTTC.

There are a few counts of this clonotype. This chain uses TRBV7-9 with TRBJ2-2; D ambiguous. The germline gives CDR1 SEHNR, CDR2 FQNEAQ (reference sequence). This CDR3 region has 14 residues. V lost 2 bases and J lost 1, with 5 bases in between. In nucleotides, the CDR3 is TGTGCCAGCAGCTTAATGATGAACACCGGGGAGCTGTTTTTT. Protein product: CASSLMMNTGELFF.

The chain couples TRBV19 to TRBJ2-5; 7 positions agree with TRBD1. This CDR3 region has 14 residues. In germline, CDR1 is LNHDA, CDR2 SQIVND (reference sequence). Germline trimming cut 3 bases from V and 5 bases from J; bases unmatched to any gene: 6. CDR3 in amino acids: CASSIDRARETQYF. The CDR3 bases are TGTGCCAGTAGTATCGACAGGGCTCGTGAGACCCAGTACTTC. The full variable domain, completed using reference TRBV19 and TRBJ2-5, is DGGITQSPKYLFRKEGQNVTLSCEQNLNHDAMYWYRQDPGQGLRLIYYSQIVNDFQKGDIAEGYSVSREKKESFPLTVTSAQKNPTAFYLCASSIDRARETQYFGPGTRLLVL.

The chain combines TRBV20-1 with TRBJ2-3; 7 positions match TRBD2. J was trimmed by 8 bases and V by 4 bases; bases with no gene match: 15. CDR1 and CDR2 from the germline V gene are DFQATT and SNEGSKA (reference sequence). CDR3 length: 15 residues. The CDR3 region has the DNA TGCAGTGCTATAGCTGTGGCGGGAGATGCAGTTACGCAGTATTTT. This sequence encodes CSAIAVAGDAVTQYF.

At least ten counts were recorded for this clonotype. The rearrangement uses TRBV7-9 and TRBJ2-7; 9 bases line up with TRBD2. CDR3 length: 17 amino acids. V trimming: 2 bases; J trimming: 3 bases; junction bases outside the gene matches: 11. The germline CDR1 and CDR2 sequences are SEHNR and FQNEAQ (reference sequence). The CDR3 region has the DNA TGTGCCAGCAGCTTAAGCGGGGGGACCGACGGGCACTACGAGCAGTACTTC. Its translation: CASSLSGGTDGHYEQYF.

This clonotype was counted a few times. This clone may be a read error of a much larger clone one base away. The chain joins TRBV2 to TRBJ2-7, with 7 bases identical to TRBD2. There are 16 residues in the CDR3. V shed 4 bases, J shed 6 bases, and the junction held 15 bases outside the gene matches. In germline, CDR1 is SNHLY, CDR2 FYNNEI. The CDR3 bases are TGTGCCAGCAGTGGAGCGCTTGGGGGGGGATTTCGCGAGCAGTACTTC. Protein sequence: CASSGALGGGFREQYF. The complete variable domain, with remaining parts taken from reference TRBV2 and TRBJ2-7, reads EPEVTQTPSHQVTQMGQEVILRCVPISNHLYFYWYRQILGQKVEFLVSFYNNEISEKSEIFDDQFSVERPDGSNFTLKIRSTKLEDSAMYFCASSGALGGGFREQYFGPGTRLTVT.

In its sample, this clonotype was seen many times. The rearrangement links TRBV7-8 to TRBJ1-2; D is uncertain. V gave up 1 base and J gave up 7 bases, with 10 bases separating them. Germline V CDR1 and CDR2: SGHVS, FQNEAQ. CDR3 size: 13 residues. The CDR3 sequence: CASSLDRVGGYTF. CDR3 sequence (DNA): TGTGCCAGCAGCTTAGACCGAGTCGGTGGCTACACCTTC.

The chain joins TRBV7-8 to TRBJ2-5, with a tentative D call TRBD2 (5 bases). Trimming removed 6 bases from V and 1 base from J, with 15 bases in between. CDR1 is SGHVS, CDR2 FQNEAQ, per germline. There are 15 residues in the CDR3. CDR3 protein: CASRPTSAAQETQYF. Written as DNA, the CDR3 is TGTGCCAGCAGGCCTACTAGTGCAGCCCAAGAGACCCAGTACTTC.

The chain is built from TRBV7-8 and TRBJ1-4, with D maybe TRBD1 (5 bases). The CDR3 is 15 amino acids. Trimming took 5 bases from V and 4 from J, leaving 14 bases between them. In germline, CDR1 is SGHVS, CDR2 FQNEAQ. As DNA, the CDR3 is TGTGCCAGCAGCAGCCCCACAGGTTTTAATGAAAAACTGTTTTTT. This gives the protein CASSSPTGFNEKLFF.

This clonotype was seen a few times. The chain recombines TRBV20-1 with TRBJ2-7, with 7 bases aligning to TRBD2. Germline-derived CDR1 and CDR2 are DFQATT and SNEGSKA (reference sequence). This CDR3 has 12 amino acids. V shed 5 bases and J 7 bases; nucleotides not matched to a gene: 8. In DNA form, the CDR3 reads TGCAGTGCTTCCGGGACTACCGTTGAGCAGTACTTC. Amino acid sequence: CSASGTTVEQYF.

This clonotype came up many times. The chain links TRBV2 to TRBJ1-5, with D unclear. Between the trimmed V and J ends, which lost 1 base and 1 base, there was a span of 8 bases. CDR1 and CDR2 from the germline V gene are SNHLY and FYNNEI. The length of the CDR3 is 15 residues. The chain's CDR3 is CASSEDPRSNQPQHF. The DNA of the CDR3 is TGTGCCAGCAGTGAAGACCCCCGGAGCAATCAGCCCCAGCATTTT.